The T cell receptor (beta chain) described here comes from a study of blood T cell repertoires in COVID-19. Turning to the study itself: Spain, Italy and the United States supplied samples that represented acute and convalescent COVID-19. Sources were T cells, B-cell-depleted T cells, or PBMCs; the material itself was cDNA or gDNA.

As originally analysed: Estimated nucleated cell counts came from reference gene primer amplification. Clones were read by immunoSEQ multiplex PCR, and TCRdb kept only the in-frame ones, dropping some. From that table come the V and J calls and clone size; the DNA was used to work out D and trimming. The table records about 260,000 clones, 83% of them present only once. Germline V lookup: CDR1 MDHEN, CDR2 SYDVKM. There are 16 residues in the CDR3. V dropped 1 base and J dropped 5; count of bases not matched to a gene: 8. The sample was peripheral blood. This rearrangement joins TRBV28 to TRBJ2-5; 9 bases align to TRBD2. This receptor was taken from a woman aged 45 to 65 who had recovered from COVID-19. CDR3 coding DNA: TGTGCCAGCAGTTTATCGCCTAGCGGGGACTCGGAGACCCAGTACTTC. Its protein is CASSLSPSGDSETQYF.